These 26 T cell receptor beta chains share one sample of origin, sequenced in a study of T-cell memory formation after mild COVID-19. Each CDR3 protein is one row after TCRdb ran MiXCR on the 5' RACE reads. The sample lists a few hundred thousand distinct CDR3 sequences, 8% to 9% occurring once. Specimen: PBMCs or a T cell subset sorted from them (not recorded which). These receptors were taken from a man aged 18 to 35 who had mild COVID-19 (a few samples of this study predate the infection). Cell type and time point are not known.

This clonotype was seen many times. The chain has TRBV5-1 and TRBJ2-7; D call uncertain. This CDR3 region has 14 residues. CDR1 and CDR2 from the germline V gene are SGHRS and YFSETQ. V gave up 0 bases and J gave up 3 bases, with 10 bases separating them. The CDR3 is CASSLDLINYEQYV. CDR3 sequence (DNA): TGCGCCAGCAGCTTGGATTTGATAAACTACGAGCAGTACGTC.

In DNA, the CDR3 is TGTGCCAGCAGCCTTCGGGGGGGAACTGGGGAGCAGTACGTC. Translating it yields CASSLRGGTGEQYV. This chain joins TRBV5-6 and TRBJ2-7, with 8 bases identical to TRBD2. This CDR3 is built from 14 residues. With 4 bases clipped from V and 7 bases from J, the junction kept 10 bases outside the gene matches. Germline V gene sequence: CDR1 SGHDT, CDR2 YYEEEE.

The V and J genes are TRBV20-1 and TRBJ1-2; perhaps TRBD1 as D (6 bases). CDR3 size: 12 residues. Per the germline V gene, CDR1 is DFQATT and CDR2 is SNEGSKA (reference sequence). Trimming removed 5 bases at V and 4 bases at J, with 11 bases between. The CDR3 loop reads CSASDRTYGYTF. Written as DNA, the CDR3 is TGCAGTGCTTCCGACAGGACCTATGGCTACACCTTC.

This clonotype was seen more than once but under ten times. The chain joins TRBV9 to TRBJ2-1; a weak D match, TRBD2 (5 bases). CDR1 and CDR2 (germline): SGDLS, YYNGEE. V was cut by 3 bases and J by 4 bases, with 11 bases left in between. The CDR3 has 14 residues. CDR3 in amino acids: CASSARSGYNEQFF. The CDR3 DNA reads as TGTGCCAGCAGCGCCCGGAGCGGATACAATGAGCAGTTCTTC.

The rearrangement links TRBV6-2 or TRBV6-3 to TRBJ2-5, with 13 bases aligning to TRBD2. This CDR3 contains 13 residues. Unmatched junction bases numbered 2, after V lost 8 bases and J lost 5 bases. Germline V gene lookup returns CDR1 MNHEY and CDR2 SVGEGT. CDR3 DNA: TGTGCCAGCCGGACTAGCGGGGGTGAGACCCAGTACTTC. Protein product: CASRTSGGETQYF.

This clonotype has just a few counts. The chain uses TRBV12-3 or TRBV12-4 and TRBJ1-4; D perhaps matches TRBD1 (6 bases). The CDR3 runs to 14 residues. Trimming left V 10 bases short and J 8 bases short, with 20 bases between. The CDR3 DNA reads TGTGCCAACAGCTCTACTACAGGGAACGAAAAACTGTTTTTT. It specifies CANSSTTGNEKLFF.

The DNA for the CDR3 is TGTGCCAGCAGGCCCATGACAGGGTACGGGGAGCTGTTTTTT. Amino acids: CASRPMTGYGELFF. This rearrangement joins TRBV12-3 or TRBV12-4 to TRBJ2-2, with 7 bases identical to TRBD1. This CDR3 is built from 14 residues. J was trimmed by 7 bases and V by 6 bases; bases with no gene match: 8.

The V call is TRBV5-1, the J call TRBJ2-5; D tentatively fits TRBD1 or TRBD2 (5 bases each). The CDR3 consists of 15 residues. The ends were cut back, 1 base at V and 3 bases at J, with 13 bases in the middle. CDR1 and CDR2 (germline): SGHRS, YFSETQ. The CDR3 sequence: CASSLTGTYEETQYF. The CDR3 region has the DNA TGCGCCAGCAGCTTGACCGGGACGTACGAAGAGACCCAGTACTTC.

The chain recombines TRBV20-1 with TRBJ2-7; D could derive from TRBD1 or TRBD2 (6 bases each). The V end was cut by 6 bases, the J end by 2 bases, with 11 bases between. The CDR3 loop spans 12 amino acids. Per the germline V gene, CDR1 is DFQATT and CDR2 is SNEGSKA (reference sequence). In nucleotides, the CDR3 is TGCAGTGCAGGGGGAGGACCCTACGAGCAGTACTTC. Protein: CSAGGGPYEQYF.

The chain joins TRBV3-1 to TRBJ2-3, with TRBD2 matching over 8 bases. Losses at the gene ends were 4 bases for V and 2 bases for J; bases not matched to a gene: 5. This CDR3 is built from 15 residues. Germline lookup yields CDR1 LGHDT and CDR2 YNNKEL (reference sequence). CDR3 amino acids: CASSPRGGVTDTQYF. The CDR3 nucleotides are TGTGCCAGCAGCCCCCGGGGGGGGGTCACAGATACGCAGTATTTT.

The V call is TRBV3-1, the J call TRBJ1-4, with unresolved D. The CDR3 totals 12 residues. V was clipped by 1 base and J by 6 bases, with 3 bases between them. Germline V lookup: CDR1 LGHDT, CDR2 YNNKEL (reference sequence). The CDR3 loop reads CASSQVYEKLFF. The CDR3 DNA sequence: TGTGCCAGCAGCCAAGTTTATGAAAAACTGTTTTTT.

The chain uses TRBV7-2 and TRBJ2-3; 7 nucleotides match TRBD2. Germline CDR1 is SGHTA and CDR2 is FQGNSA. V shed 4 bases and J 6 bases; nucleotides not matched to a gene: 13. This CDR3 has 16 residues. For the CDR3, the DNA is TGTGCCAGCAGCTCCGCCCCGGGGGGATCTTGGGATACGCAGTATTTT. It encodes CASSSAPGGSWDTQYF.

This clonotype was observed a few times. The genes are TRBV9 and TRBJ2-1, with D uncertain. This CDR3 is 13 amino acids long. With 4 bases removed from V and 4 bases from J, the gap between germline ends came to 9 bases. Germline-derived CDR1 and CDR2 are SGDLS and YYNGEE. The CDR3 loop reads CASSLDMYNEQFF. The CDR3 DNA reads as TGTGCCAGCAGCTTAGACATGTACAATGAGCAGTTCTTC.

The CDR3 region is CATSDPREVQPQHF. Written as DNA, the CDR3 is TGTGCCACCAGTGATCCCCGGGAGGTGCAGCCCCAGCATTTT. J is TRBJ1-5 and V is TRBV24-1; the D is unclear. The CDR3 consists of 14 residues. V dropped 3 bases and J dropped 7 bases, with 12 bases sitting between them. Germline CDR1 reads KGHDR; CDR2 reads SFDVKD.

The DNA of the CDR3 is TGTGCCAGCAGCCAAGGCGGTGGGACCCAGTACTTC. Its protein product is CASSQGGGTQYF. The chain has TRBV3-1 and TRBJ2-5, with no clear D. From germline, CDR1 is LGHDT and CDR2 YNNKEL (reference sequence). CDR3 size: 12 residues. With 1 base removed from V and 7 bases from J, the gap between germline ends came to 7 bases.

A few counts support this clonotype. The chain couples TRBV27 to TRBJ2-2; 7 nucleotides agree with TRBD1. V trimming: 6 bases; J trimming: 1 base; junction bases outside the gene matches: 5. This CDR3 comprises 15 residues. From germline, CDR1 is MNHEY and CDR2 SMNVEV (reference sequence). As DNA, the CDR3 is TGTGCCAGCAGAGAGCGGACAGGGAACACCGGGGAGCTGTTTTTT. This sequence encodes CASRERTGNTGELFF.

The gene calls are TRBV6-2 or TRBV6-3 and TRBJ2-7; TRBD2 matches 7 bases. Germline loops: CDR1 MNHEY, CDR2 SVGEGT. J was trimmed by 1 base and V by 3 bases; bases with no gene match: 9. The CDR3 is made up of 16 amino acids. The CDR3 region is CASSYSGRGKSYEQYV. CDR3 sequence (DNA): TGTGCCAGCAGTTATTCCGGGCGGGGGAAGTCCTACGAGCAGTACGTC.

The V and J genes are TRBV7-8 and TRBJ2-7, with D perhaps being TRBD1 or TRBD2 (6 bases each). The CDR3 contains 16 residues. The germline V gene has CDR1 SGHVS and CDR2 FQNEAQ. The V end lost 5 bases, the J end lost 2 bases, and 19 bases lay between the germline ends. As DNA, the CDR3 is TGTGCCAGCAGCCCTTTGGGGGGCCTTCTCACCTACGAGCAGTACTTC. It yields the protein CASSPLGGLLTYEQYF.

V is TRBV30 and J is TRBJ2-3, with D perhaps TRBD1 or TRBD2 (6 bases each). Trimming shortened V by 1 base and J by 6 bases, and 14 bases separated the two germline ends. Germline values: CDR1 GTSNPN, CDR2 SVGIG (reference sequence). The length of the CDR3 is 14 residues. CDR3 amino acids: CAWSAGAVPDTQYF. DNA for the CDR3: TGTGCCTGGAGTGCGGGGGCAGTCCCCGATACGCAGTATTTT. The entire variable domain, with the rest obtained from reference TRBV30 and TRBJ2-3, is as follows: SQTIHQWPATLVQPVGSPLSLECTVEGTSNPNLYWYRQAAGRGLQLLFYSVGIGQISSEVPQNLSASRPQDRQFILSSKKLLLSDSGFYLCAWSAGAVPDTQYFGPGTRLTVL.

The V gene is TRBV3-1, the J gene TRBJ2-3; no clear D. V shed 0 bases and J shed 4 bases, with 8 bases lying between them. Germline V gives CDR1 LGHDT, CDR2 YNNKEL (reference sequence). The CDR3 runs to 14 residues. CDR3 nucleotides: TGTGCCAGCAGCCAAGAAGGGTTAGCAGATACGCAGTATTTT. Its protein product is CASSQEGLADTQYF.

This clonotype showed up many times. The chain joins TRBV5-1 to TRBJ1-2; 9 bases map to TRBD1. The trim removed 4 bases at V and 4 bases at J, leaving 8 bases unmatched. CDR1 SGHRS and CDR2 YFSETQ come from the germline V gene. This CDR3 is built from 15 residues. This CDR3 is CASSADRGRGYGYTF. As DNA, the CDR3 is TGCGCCAGCAGCGCGGACAGGGGCCGGGGCTATGGCTACACCTTC.

This clonotype came up a few times. The chain links TRBV21-1 to TRBJ2-7; TRBD1 is the table's D call, not checked against the DNA. TRBV21-1 is a recognized pseudogene. The CDR3 consists of 15 residues. The CDR3 region is CASSSVDRHFYEQYV. The CDR3 nucleotides read TGTGCCAGCAGCAGCGTCGACAGGCATTTCTACGAGCAGTACGTC.

The chain uses TRBV6-5 and TRBJ2-2; no clear D gene. The CDR3 has 13 residues. V was shortened by 8 bases and J by 1 base, with 8 bases between the two germline ends. The germline CDR1 and CDR2 sequences are MNHEY and SVGAGI. In DNA, the CDR3 is TGTGCCAGCCTTCCACAGAACACCGGGGAGCTGTTTTTT. Its translation is CASLPQNTGELFF.

This clonotype appeared a few times. The chain joins TRBV11-1 to TRBJ2-3; D may be TRBD2 (6 bases). Germline V gene lookup returns CDR1 SGHAT and CDR2 FQDESV (reference sequence). Trimming cost V 5 bases and J 4 bases, with 16 bases left between them. CDR3 length equals 15 residues. The CDR3 is CASSRLDWGADTQYF. The CDR3 nucleotides read TGTGCCAGCAGCCGTCTCGATTGGGGGGCAGATACGCAGTATTTT.

The chain employs TRBV2 and TRBJ2-1; 7 bases are shared with TRBD2. Unmatched junction bases numbered 10, after V lost 6 bases and J lost 5 bases. The CDR3 spans 15 residues. Per germline, CDR1 SNHLY and CDR2 FYNNEI. In DNA, the CDR3 is TGTGCCAGCAGGAGACTAGCCCGGCTGAACAATGAGCAGTTCTTC. Its translation: CASRRLARLNNEQFF. The variable domain in full, with the rest retrieved from reference TRBV2 and TRBJ2-1, is EPEVTQTPSHQVTQMGQEVILRCVPISNHLYFYWYRQILGQKVEFLVSFYNNEISEKSEIFDDQFSVERPDGSNFTLKIRSTKLEDSAMYFCASRRLARLNNEQFFGPGTRLTVL.

This clonotype came up many times. The CDR3 nucleotides read TGCGCCAGCAGATCCCAGGCGAGTCCCACCTACGAGCAGTACGTC. The encoded protein is CASRSQASPTYEQYV. The chain is built from TRBV5-1 and TRBJ2-7, with D unresolved. The CDR3 consists of 15 residues. In germline, CDR1 is SGHRS, CDR2 YFSETQ. The V end was cut by 5 bases, the J end by 2 bases, with 17 bases between.